This T cell receptor beta chain derives from a study of CD8+ T cells in alopecia areata. The study's findings and limits: Scalp specimens additionally yield sequences from normal skin's resident alphabeta T cells. Between patients, shared TCR sequences were less clear than in mice. This was possibly due in part to HLA diversity in the patient population.

As the sequencing template, cDNA was produced by extracting RNA and reverse transcribing it. TCRdb's table, derived via immunoSEQ multiplex PCR, lists solely in-frame clones and lacks some. The repertoire has 150,000 or so clones, around 47% of them found once; the top ten carry approximately 7%. Trimming shortened V by 5 bases and J by 2 bases, and 12 bases separated the two germline ends. The CDR3 runs 14 residues. Germline CDR1 LGHNA, CDR2 YNFKEQ. Details on this clone: Its specificity is not known.

The sample was CD4+ T cells sorted from blood. J is TRBJ1-2 and V is TRBV4-2; D is undetermined. The clonotype was recovered from a human donor with alopecia areata. The CDR3 DNA reads as TGTGCCAGCAGCTTGGCCCTTCCCAACTATGGCTACACCTTC. The encoded protein is CASSLALPNYGYTF.